These 18 T cell receptor beta chains share one sample of origin, sequenced in a study of blood T cell repertoires in COVID-19. The repertoire was sequenced with immunoSEQ multiplex PCR; TCRdb's copy has only in-frame clones and lacks some. This sample has hundreds of thousands of clones, with 65% to 90% found just once. The sample comprised peripheral blood. All receptors derive from an older woman with COVID-19, enrolled during active disease.

The chain is built from TRBV19 and TRBJ1-5; weak D call: TRBD1 (6 bases). The CDR3 runs 14 residues. Germline assignment: CDR1 LNHDA and CDR2 SQIVND (reference sequence). Deletions cut 5 bases from V and 4 bases from J, with 12 bases between. The CDR3 sequence is CASSLGQLNQPQHF. The CDR3 nucleotides are TGTGCCAGTAGTCTCGGACAGCTTAATCAGCCCCAGCATTTT.

The chain links TRBV7-9 to TRBJ1-1; no reliable D call. V was clipped by 4 bases and J by 1 base, with 7 bases between them. The CDR3 is 13 amino acids. The germline CDR1 and CDR2 sequences are SEHNR and FQNEAQ (reference sequence). CDR3 in amino acids: CASSSQANTEAFF. As DNA, the CDR3 is TGTGCCAGCAGCTCTCAGGCGAACACTGAAGCTTTCTTT.

The chain joins TRBV7-9 to TRBJ1-2; 7 nucleotides align to TRBD1. This CDR3 spans 14 amino acids. CDR1 is SEHNR, CDR2 FQNEAQ, per germline (reference sequence). The junction had 6 bases not matched to a gene; V was cut back by 6 bases and J by 2 bases. Here the CDR3 reads CASRHSGQNYGYTF. As DNA, the CDR3 is TGTGCCAGCAGGCACTCGGGACAGAACTATGGCTACACCTTC.

This clone was counted a single time. This rearrangement joins TRBV7-8 to TRBJ1-5; a weak D match, TRBD1 (5 bases). The CDR3 covers 16 residues. Trimming cost V 2 bases and J 1 base, with 12 bases left between them. Germline CDR1 SGHVS, CDR2 FQNEAQ. DNA for the CDR3: TGTGCCAGCAGCTTATTCCAGGGATGGAGCAATCAGCCCCAGCATTTT. Encoded protein: CASSLFQGWSNQPQHF.

The chain employs TRBV6-5 and TRBJ2-1; D gene unclear. This CDR3 region has 15 residues. V lost 8 bases to trimming and J lost 0 bases, with 14 bases between them. Germline V gene sequence: CDR1 MNHEY, CDR2 SVGAGI. CDR3 sequence reads: CASGQYSNSYNEQFF. The CDR3 coding sequence is TGTGCCAGCGGGCAATACAGTAACTCCTACAATGAGCAGTTCTTC.

This sequence joins TRBV11-3 and TRBJ1-2; 8 positions agree with TRBD1. The CDR3 is 13 amino acids. The trim removed 5 bases at V and 4 bases at J, leaving 3 bases unmatched. Per the germline V gene, CDR1 is SGHNT and CDR2 is YENEEA. In DNA, the CDR3 is TGTGCCAGCAGCCCCGACAGGGGCTATGGCTACACCTTC. Protein: CASSPDRGYGYTF.

The chain carries TRBV11-3 and TRBJ2-2; possibly TRBD2 for D (7 bases). Germline V gene sequence: CDR1 SGHNT, CDR2 YENEEA. Trimming removed 8 bases from V and 4 bases from J, with 11 bases in between. CDR3 length equals 13 residues. The CDR3 reads CASRGASTGELFF. CDR3 nucleotides: TGTGCCAGCCGGGGGGCCAGCACCGGGGAGCTGTTTTTT.

This clone was picked up one time. The chain employs TRBV10-1 and TRBJ2-5; TRBD2 agrees at 7 bases. The CDR3 extends over 14 amino acids. Germline V CDR1 and CDR2: WNHNN, SYGVQD (reference sequence). V shed 10 bases, J shed 0 bases, and the junction held 8 bases outside the gene matches. CDR3 in DNA: TGCGCCAAGTCCACCGGGACTAACCAAGAGACCCAGTACTTC. It specifies CAKSTGTNQETQYF.

The chain combines TRBV19 with TRBJ2-5, with D perhaps matching TRBD2 (6 bases). Germline assignment: CDR1 LNHDA and CDR2 SQIVND (reference sequence). Trimming took off 6 bases at V and 2 bases at J, with 19 bases between the two ends. This CDR3 has 16 residues. CDR3 coding DNA: TGTGCCAGTAGCATTCCGGGGGTCCCCCATCAAGAGACCCAGTACTTC. It yields the protein CASSIPGVPHQETQYF.

This clone was seen just once. The chain links TRBV5-4 to TRBJ2-7; D uncertain. V was pared by 2 bases and J by 3 bases, with 9 bases between. The germline CDR1 and CDR2 sequences are SGHNT and YYREEE (reference sequence). CDR3 length: 13 amino acids. This CDR3 is CASSFGANYEQYF. In DNA, the CDR3 is TGTGCCAGCAGCTTCGGAGCGAACTACGAGCAGTACTTC.

V is TRBV19 and J is TRBJ2-7, with 9 bases matching TRBD1. Germline-derived CDR1 and CDR2 are LNHDA and SQIVND (reference sequence). The CDR3 contains 14 residues. The J segment lost 2 bases and the V segment lost 8 bases, leaving 7 bases of the junction unmatched. As DNA, the CDR3 is TGTGCCAGTTCCCCGACAGGGGGGGCCTACGAGCAGTACTTC. Its translation: CASSPTGGAYEQYF. Using reference TRBV19 and TRBJ2-7 for the parts outside the CDR3, the full variable domain is DGGITQSPKYLFRKEGQNVTLSCEQNLNHDAMYWYRQDPGQGLRLIYYSQIVNDFQKGDIAEGYSVSREKKESFPLTVTSAQKNPTAFYLCASSPTGGAYEQYFGPGTRLTVT.

In its sample, this clone was seen a few times. V is TRBV7-8 and J is TRBJ2-7, with a tentative D call TRBD1 (5 bases). This CDR3 has 15 amino acids. Trimming stripped 3 bases from V and 0 bases from J, with 12 bases between. Germline CDR1 and CDR2: SGHVS and FQNEAQ. CDR3 nucleotides: TGTGCCAGCAGCTTTCTTACGGACATCTCCTACGAGCAGTACTTC. Translation gives CASSFLTDISYEQYF.

The chain has TRBV19 and TRBJ2-3; possible D gene TRBD1, 6 bases. CDR3 length equals 18 residues. Trimming shortened V by 0 bases and J by 3 bases, and 19 bases separated the two germline ends. From germline, CDR1 is LNHDA and CDR2 SQIVND (reference sequence). The CDR3, as DNA: TGTGCCAGTAGTATAGATCGCCGGCAGGGGCCGCTTACAGATACGCAGTATTTT. Amino acid sequence: CASSIDRRQGPLTDTQYF.

This clone was found once. V and J are TRBV11-2 and TRBJ1-6; 7 bases line up with TRBD1. The length of the CDR3 is 16 residues. V lost 1 base to trimming and J lost 8 bases; unmatched junction nucleotides: 8. The germline V gene encodes CDR1 SGHAT and CDR2 FQNNGV. This CDR3 reads CASSLGGTVWDSPLHF. The CDR3 bases are TGTGCCAGCAGCTTAGGTGGGACAGTTTGGGATTCACCCCTCCACTTT.

This clone was observed a single time. The rearrangement links TRBV6-4 to TRBJ2-1; D gene uncertain. Trimming left V 0 bases short and J 6 bases short, with 9 bases between. This CDR3 is built from 14 residues. In germline, CDR1 is MRHNA, CDR2 SNTAGT. The DNA for the CDR3 is TGTGCCAGCAGTGACTCATCCGGGTTCAATGAGCAGTTCTTC. Translation: CASSDSSGFNEQFF.

DNA for the CDR3: TGTGCCAGCAGCCTAGACAGTAGGGGTATCGACGAGCAGTACTTC. Protein sequence: CASSLDSRGIDEQYF. The rearrangement uses TRBV4-2 and TRBJ2-7; possible D gene TRBD1, 5 bases. The germline gives CDR1 LGHNA, CDR2 YNFKEQ. The CDR3 is made up of 15 amino acids. Deletions cut 4 bases from V and 5 bases from J, with 18 bases between.

The chain has TRBV14 and TRBJ1-2; D not certain. V dropped 5 bases and J dropped 0 bases, with 7 bases sitting between them. The CDR3 covers 13 residues. CDR1 is SGHDN, CDR2 FVKESK, per germline. The CDR3 DNA is TGTGCCAGCAGCAAACAGACTAACTATGGCTACACCTTC. This codes for CASSKQTNYGYTF.

The chain recombines TRBV7-8 with TRBJ2-1, with TRBD2 matching 8 bases. With V trimmed by 3 bases and J by 3 bases, 10 bases remained unmatched. This CDR3 spans 17 amino acids. Germline-derived CDR1 and CDR2 are SGHVS and FQNEAQ. CDR3 sequence: CASSFGNRGGIYNEQFF. CDR3 in DNA: TGTGCCAGCAGCTTTGGGAACCGGGGGGGCATCTACAATGAGCAGTTCTTC. Looking up the rest from reference TRBV7-8 and TRBJ2-1 gives the full variable domain: GAGVSQSPRYKVAKRGQDVALRCDPISGHVSLFWYQQALGQGPEFLTYFQNEAQLDKSGLPSDRFFAERPEGSVSTLKIQRTQQEDSAVYLCASSFGNRGGIYNEQFFGPGTRLTVL.